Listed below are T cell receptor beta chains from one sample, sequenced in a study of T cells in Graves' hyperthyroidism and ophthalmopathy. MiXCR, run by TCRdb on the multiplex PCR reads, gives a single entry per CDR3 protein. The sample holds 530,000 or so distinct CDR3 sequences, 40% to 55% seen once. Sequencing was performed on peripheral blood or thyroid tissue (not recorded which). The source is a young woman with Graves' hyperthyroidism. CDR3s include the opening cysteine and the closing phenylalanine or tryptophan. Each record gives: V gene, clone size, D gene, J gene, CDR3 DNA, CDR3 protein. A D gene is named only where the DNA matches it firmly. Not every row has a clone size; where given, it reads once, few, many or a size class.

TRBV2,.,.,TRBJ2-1,TGTGCCAGCACCCCGTTGAAGTACAATGAGCAGTTCTTC,CASTPLKYNEQFF
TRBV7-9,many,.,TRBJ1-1,TGTGCCAGCAGCACCTTTGACAGAGAGAACACTGAAGCTTTCTTT,CASSTFDRENTEAFF
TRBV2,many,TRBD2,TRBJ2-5,TGTGCCAGCAGTGAAGCCCCGGGACTAGCGGGAGGGCTTGAGACCCAGTACTTC,CASSEAPGLAGGLETQYF
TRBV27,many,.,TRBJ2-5,TGTGCCAGCAGGCTACTTGGACTACTCCAAGAGACCCAGTACTTC,CASRLLGLLQETQYF
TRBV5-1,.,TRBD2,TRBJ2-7,TGCGCCAGCAGCATCACCGGACTAGGCTACGAGCAGTACTTC,CASSITGLGYEQYF
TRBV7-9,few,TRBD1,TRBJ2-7,TGTGCCAGCAAGACAGGGCAAGCCTACGAGCAGTACTTC,CASKTGQAYEQYF
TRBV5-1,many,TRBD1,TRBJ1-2,TGCGCCAGCAGCTTGGAGAGGACAGGGATCGGCTACACCTTC,CASSLERTGIGYTF
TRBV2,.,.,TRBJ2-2,TGTGCCAGCAGTGAAGCTCTCGGGTACACCGGGGAGCTGTTTTTT,CASSEALGYTGELFF
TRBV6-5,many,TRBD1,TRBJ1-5,TGTGCCAGCAGCCGCCCGCCCACAGGGGACCAGCCCCAGCATTTT,CASSRPPTGDQPQHF
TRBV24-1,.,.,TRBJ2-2,TGTGCCACCAGTTCAGAGGTGGTAGGCAATGAGCAGTTTTTT,CATSSEVVGNEQFF
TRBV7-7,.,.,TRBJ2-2,TGTGCTAGCAGCCCTGGGCGAGCGAGGACCGGGGAGCTGTTTTTT,CASSPGRARTGELFF
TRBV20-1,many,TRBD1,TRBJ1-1,TGCAGTGCTAGACCCGGGACAGCGTCTGAAGCTTTCTTT,CSARPGTASEAFF
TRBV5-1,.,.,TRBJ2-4,TGCGCCAGCAGCGCGGACAGCCAAAACATTCAGTACTTC,CASSADSQNIQYF
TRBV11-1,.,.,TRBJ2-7,TGTGCCAGCAGCAAGGCCCAGTTGGCCGGGGAGCAGTACTTC,CASSKAQLAGEQYF
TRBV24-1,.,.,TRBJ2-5,TGTGCCACCAGCAGTTTGTACGTGGATCGAGAGACCCAGTACTTC,CATSSLYVDRETQYF
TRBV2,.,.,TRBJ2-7,TGTGCCAGCAGTGAGGACGGGAGAGTCTACGAGCAGTACTTC,CASSEDGRVYEQYF
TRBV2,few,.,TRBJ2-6,TGTGCCAGCAGTCCACAGGGGGCCAACGTCCTGACTTTC,CASSPQGANVLTF
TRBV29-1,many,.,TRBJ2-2,TGCAGCGTTGTTATCGGGAACACCGGGGAGCTGTTTTTT,CSVVIGNTGELFF
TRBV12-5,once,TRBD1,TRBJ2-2,TGTGCTAGTGGGCAGTCACAGGGGGCGCCGGCCGGGGAGCTGTTTTTT,CASGQSQGAPAGELFF
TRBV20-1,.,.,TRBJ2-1,TGCAGTGCTAGTAGGGGTTCCTACAATGAGCAGTTCTTC,CSASRGSYNEQFF
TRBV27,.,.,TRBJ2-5,TGTGCCAGCAGTTTACTAGGGGGAGGGCCTTTTGAGACCCAGTACTTC,CASSLLGGGPFETQYF
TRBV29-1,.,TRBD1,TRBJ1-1,TGCAGCGGGGGACAGGGTATCGTGGTCACTGAAGCTTTCTTT,CSGGQGIVVTEAFF
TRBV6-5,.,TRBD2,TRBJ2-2,TGTGCCAGCAGTTACTCGATAGCGGGAGGGGCCAACACCGGGGAGCTGTTTTTT,CASSYSIAGGANTGELFF
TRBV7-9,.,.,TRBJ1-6,TGTGCCAGCAGCTCCGCCGGGGGCTATTCACCCCTCCACTTT,CASSSAGGYSPLHF
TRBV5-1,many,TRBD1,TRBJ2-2,TGCGCCAGCAGCTTCTACAGGGGCACCGGGGAGCTGTTTTTT,CASSFYRGTGELFF
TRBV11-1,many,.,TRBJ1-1,TGTGCCAGCAGCTTAGGAGGAAACTGGGGCACTGAAGCTTTCTTT,CASSLGGNWGTEAFF
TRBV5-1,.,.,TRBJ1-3,TGTGCCAGCAATCCCGACGGCGGGATAGCCCTATATTTT,CASNPDGGIALYF
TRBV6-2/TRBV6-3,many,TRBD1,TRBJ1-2,TGTGCCAGCAGTTACCGCAATGGACAGGCCTCAAACTATGGCTACACCTTC,CASSYRNGQASNYGYTF
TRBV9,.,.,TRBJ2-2,.,CASSVAAGSNEQFF
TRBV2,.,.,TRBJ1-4,TGTGCCAGCAGAAGGGAGAATGAAAAACTGTTTTTT,CASRRENEKLFF
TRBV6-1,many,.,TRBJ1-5,TGTGCCAGCAGCCGTAGTGGCAATCAGCCCCAGCATTTT,CASSRSGNQPQHF
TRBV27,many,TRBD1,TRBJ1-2,TGTGCCAGCAGTAATGACAGGGTGATACCTTATGGCTACACCTTC,CASSNDRVIPYGYTF
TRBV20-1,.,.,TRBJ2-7,TGCAGTGCTAGCGGAGAAACCTACAATGAGCAGTACTTC,CSASGETYNEQYF
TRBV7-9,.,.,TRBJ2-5,TGCGCCAGCAGCCATGACCCGGCTCGAGGGGAGACCCAGTACTTC,CASSHDPARGETQYF
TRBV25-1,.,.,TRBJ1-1,TGTGCCAGCAGTGCCAAGGCGGAGAACACTGAAGCTTTCTTT,CASSAKAENTEAFF
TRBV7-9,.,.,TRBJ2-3,TGTGCCAGCAGCCTCCGATATCAAGATACGCAGTATTTT,CASSLRYQDTQYF
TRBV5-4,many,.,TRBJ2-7,TGTGCCAGCAGCCCCGAACCCCTCGAGGAGCAGTACTTC,CASSPEPLEEQYF
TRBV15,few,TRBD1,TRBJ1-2,TGTGCCACCAGCAGAGATGTAACAGGGGGAAATCATCATGGCTACACCTTC,CATSRDVTGGNHHGYTF
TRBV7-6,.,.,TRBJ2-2,.,CASSRHRDWGTPGSCFF
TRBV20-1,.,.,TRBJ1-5,TGCAGTGCTAGAGATGAGGTGGACAATCAGCCCCAGCATTTT,CSARDEVDNQPQHF
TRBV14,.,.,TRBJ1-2,TGTGCCAGCAGCCGGTCAGGGTTTGGCTACACCTTC,CASSRSGFGYTF
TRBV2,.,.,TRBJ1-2,TGTGCCAGCAGTGAGGACAGCGGGGGCTCTAACTATGGCTACACCTTC,CASSEDSGGSNYGYTF
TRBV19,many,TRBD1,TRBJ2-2,TGTGCCAGTATCAAGGGACAGGGATACACCGGGGAGCTGTTTTTT,CASIKGQGYTGELFF
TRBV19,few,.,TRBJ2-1,TGTGCCAGTAGTTTAACGGGACTTCGTGGGAATGAGCAGTTCTTC,CASSLTGLRGNEQFF
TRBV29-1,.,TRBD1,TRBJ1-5,TGCAGCGTTAAGGGACAGGGGGGGGAGAGCAATCAGCCCCAGCATTTT,CSVKGQGGESNQPQHF
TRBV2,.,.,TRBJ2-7,TGTGCCAGTGATCAGGGGAGGGTAACGGGACGGTTGGAGTACTTC,CASDQGRVTGRLEYF
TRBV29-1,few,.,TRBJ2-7,TGCAGCGTTGACGGTCAGTTCGACGAGCAGTACTTC,CSVDGQFDEQYF